These 4 T cell receptor delta chains were all obtained from the same sample, sequenced in a study of gamma-delta chains in newborns, infants, children. TCRdb re-identified clones in the reads via CATT. The table shows roughly 3,900 delta-chain clones, with around 2% occurring only once. The sequenced sample was blood. The receptors derive from a child who was a newborn, infant or young child, either healthy, febrile or measles-vaccinated (not recorded which).

The CDR3 nucleotides are TGTGCCTGTGACAGTCCTGGGGGATCCTGGGACACCCGACAGATGTTTTTC. Encoded protein: CACDSPGGSWDTRQMFF. The V gene is TRDV2, the J gene TRDJ3; 8 nucleotides align to TRDD3. The J segment lost 1 base and the V segment lost 2 bases, leaving 3 bases of the junction unmatched. The CDR3 spans 17 residues. Looked up from germline, CDR1 is GEAIGNYY and CDR2 is EKD.

The sample holds a few counts of this clone. This likely traces to a read error, being one base from a far larger clone. The sample carries other DNA sequences with the same CDR3. The chain couples TRDV2 to TRDJ3, with TRDD3 identical over 9 bases. The CDR3 runs to 17 residues. The V gene's germline CDR1 is GEAIGNYY and CDR2 EKD. The CDR3 here is CACDTVGDTWDTRQMFF. CDR3 sequence (DNA): TGCGCCTGTGACACCGTGGGGGATACCTGGGACACCCGACAGATGTTTTTC.

This clone was counted a few times. A read error likely explains this, since a far larger clone differs by one base. The chain links TRDV2 to TRDJ1, with 7 bases identical to TRDD3. The CDR3 is 15 amino acids. Germline CDR1 is GEAIGNYY and CDR2 is EKD. This CDR3 is CARDTLGGSGDKLIF. In DNA form, the CDR3 reads TGTGCCCGTGACACGCTGGGGGGCAGCGGAGATAAACTCATCTTT.

This clone was counted only a few times. This could be a read error, since a much larger clone is one nucleotide away. The V and J genes are TRDV2 and TRDJ3; TRDD3 matches 11 bases. V was pared by 3 bases and J by 0 bases, with 6 bases of the junction left unmatched. The CDR3 sequence is 19 residues long. CDR1 is GEAIGNYY and CDR2 is EKD in the germline V gene. CDR3: CACDEVLGDSSWDTRQMFF. The CDR3 bases are TGTGCCTGTGACGAAGTACTGGGGGATAGCTCCTGGGACACCCGACAGATGTTTTTC.